The 15 T cell receptor beta chains below all came from one sample that was sequenced in a study of T cells in Graves' hyperthyroidism and ophthalmopathy. There were TCR beta CDR3 regions amplified from RNA transcripts. HTBI primers drove first-round RT-PCR of the TCR CDR3. TCRdb reprocessed the multiplex PCR reads with MiXCR, giving one entry per CDR3 protein. The sample lists 130,000 to 150,000 distinct CDR3 sequences; approximately 20% were seen once. The sequencing input was blood. The receptors originated from a woman aged 45-65 years with Graves' hyperthyroidism that later progressed to Graves' ophthalmopathy.

The V and J genes are TRBV6-5 and TRBJ2-1; 7 bases line up with TRBD2. The CDR3 covers 16 residues. V lost 2 bases and J lost 4; bases outside the gene matches: 8. In germline, CDR1 is MNHEY, CDR2 SVGAGI. CDR3 in DNA: TGTGCCAGCAGTTACAGGAGGGCTAGCGGTTACAATGAGCAGTTCTTC. Its translation is CASSYRRASGYNEQFF.

V gene TRBV2 combines with J gene TRBJ1-5; 7 nucleotides match TRBD1. The CDR3 length is 12 residues. Germline CDR1 is SNHLY and CDR2 is FYNNEI. V gave up 9 bases and J gave up 2 bases; unmatched junction bases: 1. This CDR3 reads CARGQGNQPQHF. The CDR3, as DNA: TGTGCCAGAGGACAGGGCAATCAGCCCCAGCATTTT.

The CDR3 is CASSLREGGEAFF. For the CDR3, the DNA is TGTGCCAGCAGTTTGAGGGAGGGCGGTGAAGCTTTCTTT. The rearrangement joins TRBV12-3 or TRBV12-4 to TRBJ1-1; D not resolved. V dropped 3 bases and J dropped 7 bases, with 12 bases sitting between them. The CDR3 is 13 residues long.

In its sample, this clonotype was seen a few times. The chain links TRBV14 to TRBJ2-2; D is perhaps TRBD1 or TRBD2 (6 bases each). The CDR3 totals 16 residues. CDR1 is SGHDN, CDR2 FVKESK, per germline. The V end lost 1 base, the J end lost 5 bases, and 14 bases lay between the germline ends. The CDR3 DNA is TGTGCCAGCAGCCAAGTCCGGGGGCGCCAAACCGGGGAGCTGTTTTTT. Translated: CASSQVRGRQTGELFF.

This clonotype has at least ten counts. The gene calls are TRBV5-8 and TRBJ1-1, with 11 bases fitting TRBD1. Per germline, CDR1 SGHTS and CDR2 YDEGEE. The CDR3 contains 15 residues. V was pared by 4 bases and J by 3 bases, with 5 bases of the junction left unmatched. The CDR3 region has the DNA TGTGCCAGCAGCCGGACAGGGGGCAAGGACACTGAAGCTTTCTTT. Translated: CASSRTGGKDTEAFF.

J is TRBJ2-7 and V is TRBV6-2 or TRBV6-3; the D is unclear. V was trimmed by 0 bases and J by 5 bases, leaving 11 bases between them. This CDR3 region has 14 residues. Germline assignment: CDR1 MNHEY and CDR2 SVGEGT. DNA of the CDR3: TGTGCCAGCAGTTACTCGGGGATAGTCGACGAGCAGTACTTC. Amino acids: CASSYSGIVDEQYF.

About this clonotype: A much larger clone differs from this one at a single base, so this may be a read error. It is likely a read error, because the conserved phenylalanine at the end of the CDR3 is missing. This chain connects TRBV5-1 to TRBJ2-1; 8 bases match TRBD2. Germline V gene data show CDR1 as SGHRS and CDR2 as YFSETQ. The CDR3 runs 15 residues. V shed 1 base and J 7 bases; nucleotides not matched to a gene: 7. The CDR3 DNA reads as TGCGCCAGCAGCTTGTACCGGGAGGGAAGAAATGAGCAGTTCCTC. This codes for CASSLYREGRNEQFL.

This clonotype showed up many times. The J gene is TRBJ2-7, the V gene TRBV30, with a possible D match to TRBD1 (5 bases). V was cut by 0 bases and J by 4 bases, with 7 bases left in between. The CDR3 is 12 amino acids. The germline V gene has CDR1 GTSNPN and CDR2 SVGIG (reference sequence). CDR3 residues: CAWSVQGYEQYF. DNA of the CDR3: TGTGCCTGGAGTGTTCAGGGATACGAGCAGTACTTC.

This clonotype was observed a few times. In DNA form, the CDR3 reads TGTGCCAGCAGTTACACAACACTACAAGAGACCCAGTACTTC. As protein: CASSYTTLQETQYF. This rearrangement joins TRBV6-2 or TRBV6-3 to TRBJ2-5; D gene uncertain. The CDR3 runs to 14 residues. Looked up from germline, CDR1 is MNHEY and CDR2 is SVGEGT. With 2 bases removed from V and 2 bases from J, the gap between germline ends came to 9 bases.

There are many counts of this clonotype. This sequence joins TRBV7-2 and TRBJ2-7; 10 bases map to TRBD2. This CDR3 has 17 amino acids. The V gene's germline CDR1 is SGHTA and CDR2 FQGNSA. After removal of 5 bases from V and 7 bases from J, the junction contained 17 bases not matched to a gene. The CDR3 reads CASSPRLGLAGVREQYF. CDR3 coding DNA: TGTGCCAGCAGCCCCCGGCTTGGCCTAGCGGGAGTAAGGGAGCAGTACTTC.

This clonotype was seen repeatedly, ten times or more. This sequence joins TRBV28 and TRBJ1-1; 8 positions match TRBD1. CDR3 length equals 11 residues. Germline loops: CDR1 MDHEN, CDR2 SYDVKM. Unmatched junction bases numbered 6, after V lost 6 bases and J lost 12 bases. The CDR3 DNA sequence: TGTGCCAGCAGACTCGACAGGGGAACTTTCTTT. Translating gives CASRLDRGTFF.

This clonotype showed up many times. The genes are TRBV6-2 or TRBV6-3 and TRBJ1-2; D gene ambiguous. CDR3 length equals 12 residues. Trimming took off 2 bases at V and 4 bases at J, with 5 bases between the two ends. Germline CDR1 is MNHEY and CDR2 is SVGEGT. The CDR3 sequence is CASSYGVYGYTF. In DNA form, the CDR3 reads TGTGCCAGCAGTTACGGGGTCTATGGCTACACCTTC.

This clonotype has more than one count but fewer than ten. The chain joins TRBV6-1 to TRBJ1-4; possible D gene TRBD1, 6 bases. V gave up 7 bases and J gave up 2 bases, with 14 bases separating them. From germline, CDR1 is MNHNS and CDR2 SASEGT. CDR3 length: 15 residues. DNA of the CDR3: TGTGCCAGCACCAGAGTACAGGGCACTAATGAAAAACTGTTTTTT. It codes for CASTRVQGTNEKLFF.

The chain couples TRBV27 to TRBJ1-1; D unclear. Germline CDR1 reads MNHEY; CDR2 reads SMNVEV (reference sequence). With 0 bases removed from V and 6 bases from J, the gap between germline ends came to 11 bases. The CDR3 has 14 residues. The CDR3 DNA follows: TGTGCCAGCAGTTTATCGAGCGGCAGCCCTGAAGCTTTCTTT. As protein: CASSLSSGSPEAFF.

The sample holds many counts of this clonotype. The gene calls are TRBV19 and TRBJ2-1; maybe TRBD2 (7 bases). Trimming removed 6 bases from V and 6 bases from J, with 21 bases in between. Germline lookup yields CDR1 LNHDA and CDR2 SQIVND (reference sequence). The CDR3 extends over 16 amino acids. CDR3 nucleotide sequence: TGTGCCAGTAGCCCTCGGGGGGCAAGGGCTGGCAATGAGCAGTTCTTC. Protein sequence: CASSPRGARAGNEQFF.